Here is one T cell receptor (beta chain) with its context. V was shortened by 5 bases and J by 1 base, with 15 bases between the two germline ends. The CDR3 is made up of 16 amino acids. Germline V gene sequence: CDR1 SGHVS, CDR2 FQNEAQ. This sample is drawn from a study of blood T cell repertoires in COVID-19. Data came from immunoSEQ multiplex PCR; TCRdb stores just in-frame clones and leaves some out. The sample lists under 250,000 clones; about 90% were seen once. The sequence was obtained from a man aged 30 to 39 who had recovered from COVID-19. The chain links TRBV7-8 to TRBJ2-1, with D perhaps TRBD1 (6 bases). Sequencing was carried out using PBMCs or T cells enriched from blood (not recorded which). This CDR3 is CASSPKQGSSYNEQFF. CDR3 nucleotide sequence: TGTGCCAGCAGCCCGAAACAGGGTAGTTCCTACAATGAGCAGTTCTTC.